This T cell receptor beta chain was identified in a study of glioma-infiltrating T cells. The CDR3 consists of 15 residues. V lost 5 bases to trimming and J lost 4 bases, with 18 bases between them. Germline V gene sequence: CDR1 LGHDT, CDR2 YNNKEL (reference sequence). This clonotype came up a few times. What it recognizes is unknown. Amplification of TCR alpha and beta CDR3 regions from RNA used iRepertoire nested multiplex PCR. TCRdb called the multiplex PCR reads again in MiXCR, with one record for every CDR3 protein. This table holds around 170,000 distinct CDR3 sequences, over 40% found once. Study findings and constraints: Tissue and blood shared very few CDR3 sequences. Tissue-blood divergence was below expectation in non-neoplastic patients, above in gliomas.

The chain carries TRBV3-1 and TRBJ2-7; D may correspond to TRBD1 or TRBD2 (5 bases each). The sample taken for sequencing was glioma tissue, nonneoplastic brain tissue, or PBMCs (not recorded which). The TCR originated in a human donor with low-grade glioma or glioblastoma, undergoing nonglioma brain surgery, or in good health (not recorded which). CDR3 nucleotide sequence: TGTGCCAGCAGCGGGCTCGGGCTCTGGGGGTACGAGCAGTACTTC. Translating it yields CASSGLGLWGYEQYF.